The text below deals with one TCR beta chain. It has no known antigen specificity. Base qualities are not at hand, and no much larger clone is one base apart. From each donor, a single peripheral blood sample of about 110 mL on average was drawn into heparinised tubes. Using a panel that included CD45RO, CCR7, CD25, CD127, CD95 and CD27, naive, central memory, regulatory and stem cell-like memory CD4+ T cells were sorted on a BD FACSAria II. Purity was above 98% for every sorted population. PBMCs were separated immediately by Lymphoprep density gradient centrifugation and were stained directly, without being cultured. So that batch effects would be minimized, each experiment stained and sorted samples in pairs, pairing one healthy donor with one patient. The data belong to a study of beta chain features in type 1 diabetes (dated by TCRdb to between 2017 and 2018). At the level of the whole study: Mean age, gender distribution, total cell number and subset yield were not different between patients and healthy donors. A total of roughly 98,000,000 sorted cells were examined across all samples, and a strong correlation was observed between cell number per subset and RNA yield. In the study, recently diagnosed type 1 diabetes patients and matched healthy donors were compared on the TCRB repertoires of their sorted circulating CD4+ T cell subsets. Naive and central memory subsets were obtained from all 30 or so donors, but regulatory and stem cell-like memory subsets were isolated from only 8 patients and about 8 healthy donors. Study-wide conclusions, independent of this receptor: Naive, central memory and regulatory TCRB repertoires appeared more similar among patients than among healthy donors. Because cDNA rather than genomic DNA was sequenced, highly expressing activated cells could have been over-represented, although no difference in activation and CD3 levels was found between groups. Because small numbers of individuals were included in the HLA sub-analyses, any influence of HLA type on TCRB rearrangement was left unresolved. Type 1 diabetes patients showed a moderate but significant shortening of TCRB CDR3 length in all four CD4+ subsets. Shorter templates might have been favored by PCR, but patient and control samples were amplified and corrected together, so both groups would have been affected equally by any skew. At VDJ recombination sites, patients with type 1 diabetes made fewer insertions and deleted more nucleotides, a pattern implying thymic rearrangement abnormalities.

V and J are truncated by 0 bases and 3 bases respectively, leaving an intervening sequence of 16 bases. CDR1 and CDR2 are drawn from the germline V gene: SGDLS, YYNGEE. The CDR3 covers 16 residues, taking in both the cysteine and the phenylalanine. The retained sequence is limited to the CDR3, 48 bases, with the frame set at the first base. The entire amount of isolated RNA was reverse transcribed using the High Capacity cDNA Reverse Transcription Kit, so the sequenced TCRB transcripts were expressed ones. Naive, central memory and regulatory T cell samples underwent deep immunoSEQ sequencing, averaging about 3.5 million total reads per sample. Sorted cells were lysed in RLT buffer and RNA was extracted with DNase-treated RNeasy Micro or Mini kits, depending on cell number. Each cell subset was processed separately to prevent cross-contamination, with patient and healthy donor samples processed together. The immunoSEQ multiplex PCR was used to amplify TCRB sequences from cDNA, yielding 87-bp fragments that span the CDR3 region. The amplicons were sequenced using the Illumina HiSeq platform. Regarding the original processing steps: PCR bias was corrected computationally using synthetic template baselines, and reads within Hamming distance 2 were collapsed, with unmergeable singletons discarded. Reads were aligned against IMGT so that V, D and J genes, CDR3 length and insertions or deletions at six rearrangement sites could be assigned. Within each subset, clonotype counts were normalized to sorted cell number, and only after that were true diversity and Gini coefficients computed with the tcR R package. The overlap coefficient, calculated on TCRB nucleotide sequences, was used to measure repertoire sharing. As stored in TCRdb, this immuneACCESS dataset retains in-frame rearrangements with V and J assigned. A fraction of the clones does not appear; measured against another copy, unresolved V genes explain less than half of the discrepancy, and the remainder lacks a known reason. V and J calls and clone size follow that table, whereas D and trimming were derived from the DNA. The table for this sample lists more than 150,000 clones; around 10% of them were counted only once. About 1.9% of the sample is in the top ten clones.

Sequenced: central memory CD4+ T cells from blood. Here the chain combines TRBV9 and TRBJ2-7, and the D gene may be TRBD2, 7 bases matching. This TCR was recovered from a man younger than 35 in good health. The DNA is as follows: TGTGCCAGCAGCGTAGGGGAGGGGGTAGGAAACTACGAGCAGTACTTC. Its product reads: CASSVGEGVGNYEQYF.